This T cell receptor (beta chain) was sequenced in a study of cytomegalovirus exposure and HLA in healthy donors. Both 60 Vbeta primers and 13 Jbeta primers went into the PCR. TCRdb keeps only in-frame clones here, not all; method: immunoSEQ multiplex PCR. The data contain about 140,000 clones, over 60% of them seen just once; the ten biggest clones take up under 2%. In germline, CDR1 is KGHSH, CDR2 LQKENI. CDR3 length equals 15 residues. V shed 1 base, J shed 9 bases, and the junction held 7 bases outside the gene matches. Healthy bone marrow donors made up the cohort. The receptor comes from a female donor in good health and CMV-seronegative. The specimen sequenced was PBMCs. V and J are TRBV18 and TRBJ2-1; 9 bases agree with TRBD2. CDR3 region: CASSPRYELAGEQFF. The CDR3 DNA reads as TGTGCCAGCTCACCACGGTATGAACTAGCGGGTGAGCAGTTCTTC.